The entry that follows covers one T cell receptor (beta chain) sequence. V was cut by 5 bases and J by 0 bases, with 11 bases left in between. This CDR3 has 15 residues. In germline, CDR1 is SGHTA, CDR2 FQGNSA. This specimen belongs to a study of blood T cell repertoires in COVID-19. Using immunoSEQ multiplex PCR, the repertoire was profiled, and TCRdb retains in-frame clones only, with some absent. The sample holds around 320,000 clones, roughly 90% seen once. The sequenced material came from PBMCs or T cells enriched from blood (not recorded which). The sequence was collected from a woman in her twenties or thirties who had been exposed to COVID-19. The V and J genes are TRBV7-2 and TRBJ1-5, with no clear D. The CDR3 nucleotides read TGTGCCAGCAGCACCGACACATATAGCAATCAGCCCCAGCATTTT. As protein: CASSTDTYSNQPQHF.